These T cell receptor beta chains were read from a single sample in a study of cytomegalovirus exposure and HLA in healthy donors. The data were produced by immunoSEQ multiplex PCR, yet TCRdb's version contains in-frame clones alone and is incomplete. The table has 35,000 to 50,000 clones, roughly 60% seen once. The material sequenced was PBMCs. The receptors originated from a human donor in good health. The CDR3 runs from the conserved cysteine through the conserved F or W. A D gene is named only where the DNA matches it firmly. Not all rows give a size; the values are once, few, many and, for expanded clones, a class.

clone_size j_call v_call d_call cdr3_nt cdr3_aa
few TRBJ2-3 TRBV5-1 TRBD2 TGCGCCAGCAGCTTGGTGGGACTAGCAGCAGATACGCAGTATTTT CASSLVGLAADTQYF
NA TRBJ2-7 TRBV6-5 NA TGTGCCAGCAGTTACGGGGGGGCGGGGTCCTACGAGCAGTACTTC CASSYGGAGSYEQYF
NA TRBJ2-7 TRBV7-9 NA TGTTCCAGCAGCTTGATGGGGGGAAGCTACGAGCAGTACTTC CSSSLMGGSYEQYF
NA TRBJ1-4 TRBV30 TRBD1 TGTGCCTGGAGTGGGGACAGGGGCGAAAAACTGTTTTTT CAWSGDRGEKLFF
NA TRBJ1-5 TRBV4-1 NA TGCGCCAGCAGCCAAGATCAAGAGGGAGAGCCGGGCAATCAGCCCCAGCATTTT CASSQDQEGEPGNQPQHF
NA TRBJ1-5 TRBV2 NA TGTGCCAGCAGTGAAGCGGGGAGGGATCAGCCCCAGCATTTT CASSEAGRDQPQHF
NA TRBJ1-5 TRBV9 NA TGTGCCAGCAGCCCCTCGGGGGACCGGGTTCAGCCCCAGCATTTT CASSPSGDRVQPQHF
NA TRBJ1-1 TRBV5-1 TRBD1 TGCGCCAGCAGCCCAGGGGGTAGTATGAACACTGAAGCTTTCTTT CASSPGGSMNTEAFF
once TRBJ1-1 TRBV19 NA TGTGCCAGTAGTCCGGAGACAGAGAACACTGAAGCTTTCTTT CASSPETENTEAFF
few TRBJ2-5 TRBV5-1 TRBD2 TGCGCCAGCAGCTTGAGCGGGGGGGCCAAAGAGACCCAGTACTTC CASSLSGGAKETQYF
NA TRBJ2-7 TRBV7-6 NA TGTGCCAGCAGTGACAGTTCGACCTACGAGCAGTACTTC CASSDSSTYEQYF
NA TRBJ1-1 TRBV5-1 NA TGCGCCAGCAGCGGCCAGGAGAACACTGAAGCTTTCTTT CASSGQENTEAFF
NA TRBJ2-2 TRBV30 TRBD1 TGTGCCTGGAGTGTGGGACAGGGGTACACCGGGGAGCTGTTTTTT CAWSVGQGYTGELFF
NA TRBJ2-7 TRBV5-5 NA TGTGCCAGCAGCTTGGTTGATAGCTACGAGCAGTACTTC CASSLVDSYEQYF
few TRBJ2-1 TRBV5-6 TRBD1 TGTGCCAGCAGCCCCATTGGGGACAGAGACAATGAGCAGTTCTTC CASSPIGDRDNEQFF
NA TRBJ1-1 TRBV2 NA TGTGCCAGCAGTGATGAGGCGGGGACTGAAGCTTTCTTT CASSDEAGTEAFF
NA TRBJ2-7 TRBV6-1 NA TGTGCCAGCAGTGGCGGGCCCGGCTCCTACGAGCAGTACTTC CASSGGPGSYEQYF
NA TRBJ2-4 TRBV7-2 NA TGTGCCAGCAGCTTAGGTTGGCAGGGAAACATTCAGTACTTC CASSLGWQGNIQYF
NA TRBJ1-2 TRBV9 NA TGTGCCAGCAGCACCCGACGGGGGGATTTC CASSTRRGDF
NA TRBJ2-1 TRBV5-1 TRBD2 TGCGCCAGCAGCTTGGAAGGGACTAGCGGGGGGGCACAGTTCTTC CASSLEGTSGGAQFF
NA TRBJ1-2 TRBV30 NA TGTGCCTGGAGTGCCCCTTATAACTATGGCTACACCTTC CAWSAPYNYGYTF
NA TRBJ1-3 TRBV2 TRBD1 TGTGCCAGCAGGCCCTCCCGTCGACAGGGCGTATCTGGAAACACCATATATTTT CASRPSRRQGVSGNTIYF
NA TRBJ1-2 TRBV30 TRBD1 TGTGCCTGGAGTATGAGACACAGGGGGCGAGGTAATGGCTACACCTTC CAWSMRHRGRGNGYTF
NA TRBJ1-1 TRBV28 NA TGTGCCAGCAAGACGAGGACAGACTACACTGAAGCTTTCTTT CASKTRTDYTEAFF
NA TRBJ2-5 TRBV7-9 TRBD2 TGTGCCAGCAGCTTTTCCGGGCGGGGGGGAGAGACCCAGTACTTC CASSFSGRGGETQYF
NA TRBJ1-2 TRBV15 TRBD1 TGTGCCACCAGCAGAAGACAGGGGGAGGGCTATGGCTACACCTTC CATSRRQGEGYGYTF
NA TRBJ1-6 TRBV7-6 NA TGTGCCAGCAGCTCCGAACGATCGGGTAATTCACCCCTCCACTTT CASSSERSGNSPLHF
NA TRBJ2-6 TRBV28 NA TGTGCCAGCAGTTCCCTCAGTTTTTCCGTCTCTGGGGCCAACGTCCTGACTTTC CASSSLSFSVSGANVLTF
NA TRBJ2-4 TRBV5-1 TRBD1 TGCGCCAGCAGACCGACAGGGAACCTAGCCAAAAACATTCAGTACTTC CASRPTGNLAKNIQYF
NA TRBJ2-7 TRBV10-3 NA TGTGCCATCCGCCGACAGGGACTTAGTGAGCAGTACTTC CAIRRQGLSEQYF
NA TRBJ1-2 TRBV27 NA TGTGCCAGCAGTTTTCAGGGAACCTATGGCTACACCTTC CASSFQGTYGYTF
NA TRBJ2-2 TRBV7-8 NA TGTGCCAGCAGCACGGGACAAAGAGACTCCACCGGGGAGCTGTTTTTT CASSTGQRDSTGELFF
NA TRBJ2-3 TRBV18 TRBD1 TGTGCCAGCTCACCGTACAGGGGGCCTGCAGATACGCAGTATTTT CASSPYRGPADTQYF
few TRBJ1-2 TRBV2 NA TGTGCCAGCAGAAGGACAGAAACCTTAAATGGCTACACCTTC CASRRTETLNGYTF
NA TRBJ2-3 TRBV4-1 TRBD2 TGCGCCAGCAGCCAAGATGTTCCAGCGGGGGGTACCACAGATACGCAGTATTTT CASSQDVPAGGTTDTQYF
NA TRBJ2-5 TRBV5-6 NA TGTGCCAGCAGCTTGTGGGGGCGGGCAGGGGAGACCCAGTACTTC CASSLWGRAGETQYF
NA TRBJ1-1 TRBV12-5 NA TGTGCTAGTGGTTCAATTGGGAGGACTGAAGCTTTCTTT CASGSIGRTEAFF
NA TRBJ1-5 TRBV18 TRBD1 TGTGCCAGCTCACTCGGACAGGTGGAAAATCAGCCCCAGCATTTT CASSLGQVENQPQHF
NA TRBJ1-1 TRBV4-1 NA TGCGCCAGCAGCCAAGTTAGTACAGGGAAAACTGAAGCTTTCTTT CASSQVSTGKTEAFF
NA TRBJ1-1 TRBV7-6 NA TGTGCCAGCAGCTTATCTACAGGGAGGGACACTGAAGCTTTCTTT CASSLSTGRDTEAFF
NA TRBJ2-7 TRBV14 NA TGTGCCAGCAGCCAAGATTGGTTGGCTTTTTACTTGCGGGGCGAGCAGTACTTC CASSQDWLAFYLRGEQYF
NA TRBJ2-2 TRBV4-2 TRBD2 TGTGCCAGCAGCCAGGCGACTAGCGGGGGTTACACCGGGGAGCTGTTTTTT CASSQATSGGYTGELFF
few TRBJ1-2 TRBV15 NA TGTGCCACCAGCAGAGATCGAGGAGGGCACTATGGCTACACCTTC CATSRDRGGHYGYTF
few TRBJ1-2 TRBV15 TRBD1 TGTGCCGTGGGGGACAGCGTGGTTAACTATGGCTACACCTTC CAVGDSVVNYGYTF
NA TRBJ2-5 TRBV15 NA TGTGCCACTAAGGAGGCGGAAGAGACCCAGTACTTC CATKEAEETQYF
few TRBJ1-3 TRBV29-1 NA TGCAGCGCCACAGTCTCCTCTGGAAACACCATATATTTT CSATVSSGNTIYF
NA TRBJ1-5 TRBV4-1 NA TGCGCCAGCAGCCAAGCGACAGTGGTAGACGGCAATCAGCCCCAGCATTTT CASSQATVVDGNQPQHF
few TRBJ1-5 TRBV19 NA TGTGCCAGTAGTATCAGAACTAGCAATCAGCCCCAGCATTTT CASSIRTSNQPQHF